What follows are 17 T cell receptor beta chains derived from one specimen sequenced in a study of molecular identifiers for immune sequencing clone quantification (dated by TCRdb to 2016 to 2019). Library generation was performed with PCR. Sequencer: NextSeq 500. TCRdb applied fastp at Q25 and MiXCR to the public reads, then kept only in-frame beta chains. Entries that share a CDR3 protein sequence are merged under the most common genes and DNA. The sample contains some 590,000 distinct CDR3 sequences, 25% of them found a single time. The ten largest clones add up to about 0.84% of the sample. The source material was naive CD8+ T cells from blood, with Jurkat cell RNA spiked in. Reading the label with the study, this specimen's cell subset or site is: FACS-sorted CD8+CD4-CCR7+CD45RA+ naive T cells. The receptors were gathered from a human donor in good health. Some libraries in this study had Jurkat cell RNA spiked in.

The gene calls are TRBV9 and TRBJ2-1, with TRBD1 identical over 7 bases. The V segment lost 0 bases and the J segment 5 bases; nucleotides outside the gene matches: 5. The V gene's germline CDR1 is SGDLS and CDR2 YYNGEE. The CDR3 is made up of 15 amino acids. The CDR3 region has the DNA TGTGCCAGCAGCGTAGATTTAGGGGGCCACAATGAGCAGTTCTTC. Translated, it gives CASSVDLGGHNEQFF.

Many counts were recorded for this clonotype. The chain combines TRBV6-2 or TRBV6-3 with TRBJ2-1; 8 nucleotides align to TRBD2. This CDR3 has 14 residues. Germline CDR1 MNHEY, CDR2 SVGEGT. Trimming at V came to 4 bases and at J to 5 bases, leaving 4 bases not matched to a gene. The CDR3 DNA sequence: TGTGCCAGCAGTTTGGCGGGAGGTAACAATGAGCAGTTCTTC. Encoded protein: CASSLAGGNNEQFF.

V usage is TRBV2 and J usage is TRBJ2-5; D is unresolved. Trimming stripped 2 bases from V and 1 base from J, with 8 bases between. Germline V gives CDR1 SNHLY, CDR2 FYNNEI. The CDR3 is made up of 14 amino acids. CDR3 coding DNA: TGTGCCAGCAGTGAAAGTATCTTCCAAGAGACCCAGTACTTC. Translated: CASSESIFQETQYF.

This clonotype has a count of ten or more. J is TRBJ2-2 and V is TRBV5-4; D is perhaps TRBD2 (5 bases). Between the trimmed V and J ends, which lost 4 bases and 5 bases, there was a span of 9 bases. CDR3 size: 13 residues. Germline V gene lookup returns CDR1 SGHNT and CDR2 YYREEE (reference sequence). The CDR3 bases are TGTGCCAGCAGCGTACCGGGGACCGGGGAGCTGTTTTTT. This encodes CASSVPGTGELFF. Variable domain in full (rest from reference TRBV5-4 and TRBJ2-2): ETGVTQSPTHLIKTRGQQVTLRCSSQSGHNTVSWYQQALGQGPQFIFQYYREEENGRGNFPPRFSGLQFPNYSSELNVNALELDDSALYLCASSVPGTGELFFGEGSRLTVL.

This chain links TRBV27 with TRBJ1-4; tentatively, D is TRBD1 (5 bases). Per the germline V gene, CDR1 is MNHEY and CDR2 is SMNVEV (reference sequence). Trimming pared 4 bases from V and 5 bases from J, leaving 11 bases between. This CDR3 is 14 amino acids long. The CDR3 DNA reads TGTGCCAGCAGTTCGTATCGGGGGAATGAAAAACTGTTTTTT. As protein: CASSSYRGNEKLFF.

This clonotype has just a few counts. This chain connects TRBV28 to TRBJ2-1; no definite D call. In germline, CDR1 is MDHEN, CDR2 SYDVKM. The CDR3 covers 10 residues. V was cut by 4 bases and J by 13 bases, with 8 bases left in between. As DNA, the CDR3 is TGTGCCAGCAGTTCTTTTATTCAGTTCTTC. It specifies CASSSFIQFF.

The chain couples TRBV7-9 to TRBJ2-7; 7 nucleotides match TRBD1. V lost 0 bases, J lost 1 base, and 6 bases stayed unmatched. The CDR3 consists of 16 residues. Germline CDR1 SEHNR, CDR2 FQNEAQ (reference sequence). CDR3 coding DNA: TGTGCCAGCAGCTTAGCAGTCGGGACAGTATCCTACGAGCAGTACTTC. Protein sequence: CASSLAVGTVSYEQYF. Combining the CDR3 with reference TRBV7-9 and TRBJ2-7 gives the whole variable domain DTGVSQNPRHKITKRGQNVTFRCDPISEHNRLYWYRQTLGQGPEFLTYFQNEAQLEKSRLLSDRFSAERPKGSFSTLEIQRTEQGDSAMYLCASSLAVGTVSYEQYFGPGTRLTVT.

A note on this clonotype: Given a much more abundant clone one base away, this may be a read error. The V and J genes are TRBV20-1 and TRBJ2-2; tentative D call: TRBD1 (6 bases). Germline-derived CDR1 and CDR2 are DFQATT and SNEGSKA (reference sequence). The CDR3 consists of 15 residues. The CDR3 DNA is TGCAGTGCTAGAGATCTGGGGGCGAACACCGGGGCGCTGTTTTTT. This gives the protein CSARDLGANTGALFF.

In this sample, this clonotype turned up many times. This chain links TRBV29-1 with TRBJ2-7; D is possibly TRBD1 (6 bases). Germline CDR1 reads SQVTM; CDR2 reads ANQGSEA. Deletions cut 3 bases from V and 6 bases from J, with 12 bases between. The CDR3 runs to 12 residues. The CDR3 coding sequence is TGCAGCGTTGACCTCACAGGGTCCGAGCAGTACTTC. Translating it yields CSVDLTGSEQYF.

This clonotype was observed at least ten times. The V gene is TRBV12-3 or TRBV12-4, the J gene TRBJ1-1; a possible D gene is TRBD1 (5 bases). Between the trimmed V and J ends, which lost 3 bases and 12 bases, there was a span of 14 bases. This CDR3 contains 12 residues. The CDR3 DNA follows: TGTGCCAGCAGTTTGTCTAGCAGGGAGACTTTCTTT. It translates to CASSLSSRETFF.

On this clonotype itself: A read error is possible here, since a much larger clone lies one base away. V usage is TRBV27 and J usage is TRBJ2-1, with D perhaps matching TRBD2 (6 bases). The CDR3 loop spans 16 amino acids. V lost 9 bases to trimming and J lost 8 bases, with 26 bases between them. Germline CDR1 MNHEY, CDR2 SMNVEV (reference sequence). CDR3 nucleotides: TGTGCCAGTTATCTTGGTGGCGAGCGGGCGTACGATGAGCAGTTCTTC. Protein product: CASYLGGERAYDEQFF.

The J gene is TRBJ2-1, the V gene TRBV9; D is possibly TRBD2 (5 bases). There are 18 residues in the CDR3. V gave up 0 bases and J gave up 4 bases, with 20 bases separating them. CDR1 SGDLS and CDR2 YYNGEE come from the germline V gene. This CDR3 reads CASSVVAGGAPLYNEQFF. Written as DNA, the CDR3 is TGTGCCAGCAGCGTAGTTGCGGGTGGAGCACCCCTTTACAATGAGCAGTTCTTC. Full variable domain (rest looked up from reference TRBV9 and TRBJ2-1): DSGVTQTPKHLITATGQRVTLRCSPRSGDLSVYWYQQSLDQGLQFLIQYYNGEERAKGNILERFSAQQFPDLHSELNLSSLELGDSALYFCASSVVAGGAPLYNEQFFGPGTRLTVL.

Ten or more counts support this clonotype. The CDR3 nucleotides read TGCAGTGCTAGGTCACCGGGGCTGGACACTGAAGCTTTCTTT. Translated: CSARSPGLDTEAFF. The rearrangement uses TRBV20-1 and TRBJ1-1; D possibly corresponds to TRBD1 (5 bases). This CDR3 region has 14 residues. Trimming took 3 bases from V and 3 from J, leaving 14 bases between them. Germline V lookup: CDR1 DFQATT, CDR2 SNEGSKA (reference sequence).

This clonotype appeared many times. The gene calls are TRBV12-3 or TRBV12-4 and TRBJ1-5, with TRBD1 matching 8 bases. V shed 7 bases and J 7 bases; nucleotides not matched to a gene: 9. The CDR3 is made up of 14 amino acids. CDR3 nucleotide sequence: TGTGCCAGCACCCGGACAGGGACGGACCAGCCCCAGCATTTT. Translating it yields CASTRTGTDQPQHF.

This clonotype has only a few counts. V is TRBV19 and J is TRBJ1-4; no clear D gene. CDR1 is LNHDA, CDR2 SQIVND, per germline (reference sequence). Deletions cut 4 bases from V and 7 bases from J, with 16 bases between. CDR3 length: 15 amino acids. The CDR3 nucleotides are TGTGCCAGTAGTACCCCGGGGAGAGGCATTGAAAAACTGTTTTTT. It encodes CASSTPGRGIEKLFF.

Comment on this clonotype: Germline and junction disagree at one end, which may indicate a read error. The gene calls are TRBV7-9 and TRBJ2-7, with a tentative D call TRBD2 (7 bases). The CDR3 has 21 residues. Germline V gene data show CDR1 as SEHNR and CDR2 as FQNEAQ (reference sequence). The DNA of the CDR3 is TGTGCCGGCAGCTCTTCCCGCGGGGGCAGGGCTACGGAATTATTAGGCTACGAGCAGTACTTC. Translating gives CAGSSSRGGRATELLGYEQYF.

Notes on this clonotype: The junction does not match germline at one end; this may be a read error. The V gene is TRBV11-2, the J gene TRBJ1-1; D is unresolved. Germline V gives CDR1 SGHAT, CDR2 FQNNGV. The CDR3 sequence is 11 residues long. DNA for the CDR3: TGTGCCAGCAAGACGGGCACTGATGCTTTCTTT. This translates into CASKTGTDAFF.